This T cell receptor (delta chain) was recorded in a study of delta chains in infants with herpesvirus infections. Study outcomes and limitations: Among Vdelta1 cells, the public clonotype apparently waned within approximately two months.

Reverse transcription of PBMC RNA used primers specific for the gamma and delta chains. TCRdb used CATT to re-call clones from the RT-PCR reads. This repertoire shows 700 or so delta-chain clones, approximately 12% found once; its top ten account for around 25%. The V end lost 2 bases, the J end lost 3 bases, and 16 bases lay between the germline ends. Germline V gene data show CDR1 as TSWWSYY and CDR2 as QGS. This CDR3 contains 17 residues. A note on this clone: Its specificity is not known. A read error is likely here: a far larger clone is one base away.

This material consisted of peripheral blood, taken at time point 2 of longitudinal follow-up. This chain uses TRDV1 with TRDJ2, with D uncertain. This receptor was taken from a human donor who was a Ugandan infant, either HIV-exposed or HIV-unexposed (not recorded which). CDR3: CALGESASLPVTAQLFF. The CDR3 nucleotides are TGTGCTCTTGGGGAATCCGCCTCCCTCCCCGTGACAGCACAACTCTTCTTT.